The 17 T cell receptor beta chains below come from one sample, sequenced in a study of CD8+ T cells in alopecia areata. Sequencing used cDNA as its template, made by extracting RNA and reverse transcribing it. TCRdb's copy holds only in-frame clones and misses some; the assay was immunoSEQ multiplex PCR. This table holds hundreds of thousands of clones, roughly 69% found once. Source: CD4+ T cells sorted from blood, taken at week 0. The source is a human donor with alopecia areata.

This chain links TRBV5-4 with TRBJ1-2; D possibly corresponds to TRBD1 (6 bases). The CDR3 consists of 13 residues. Germline CDR1 reads SGHNT; CDR2 reads YYREEE (reference sequence). Trimming left V 2 bases short and J 6 bases short, with 11 bases between. CDR3 sequence: CASSLQGGDGYTF. CDR3 sequence (DNA): TGTGCCAGCAGCTTACAGGGCGGGGATGGCTACACCTTC. Variable domain in full (rest from reference TRBV5-4 and TRBJ1-2): ETGVTQSPTHLIKTRGQQVTLRCSSQSGHNTVSWYQQALGQGPQFIFQYYREEENGRGNFPPRFSGLQFPNYSSELNVNALELDDSALYLCASSLQGGDGYTFGSGTRLTVV.

The V gene is TRBV11-2, the J gene TRBJ2-5, with D unresolved. The CDR3 has 14 residues. Trimming removed 0 bases from V and 2 bases from J, with 7 bases in between. Germline V gives CDR1 SGHAT, CDR2 FQNNGV. Here the CDR3 reads CASSLDWVQETQYF. For the CDR3, the DNA is TGTGCCAGCAGCTTAGATTGGGTACAAGAGACCCAGTACTTC.

This clone is a singleton in its sample. V and J are TRBV20-1 and TRBJ2-1, with 8 bases aligning to TRBD2. Germline-derived CDR1 and CDR2 are DFQATT and SNEGSKA (reference sequence). Trimming took 6 bases from V and 10 from J; bases not matched to a gene: 5. The CDR3 has 11 amino acids. CDR3 protein: CSAQGLAEQFF. DNA for the CDR3: TGCAGTGCCCAAGGACTAGCCGAGCAGTTCTTC.

V gene TRBV29-1 combines with J gene TRBJ2-1, with 10 bases aligning to TRBD1. There are 16 residues in the CDR3. The J segment lost 2 bases and the V segment lost 2 bases, leaving 6 bases of the junction unmatched. CDR1 and CDR2 (germline): SQVTM, ANQGSEA. Here the CDR3 reads CSVEPGQGLTYNEQFF. DNA of the CDR3: TGCAGCGTTGAACCGGGACAGGGGCTAACCTACAATGAGCAGTTCTTC.

The chain carries TRBV30 and TRBJ2-2, with 9 positions matching TRBD2. Germline V lookup: CDR1 GTSNPN, CDR2 SVGIG (reference sequence). The V and J ends lost 2 bases and 3 bases, in that order; junction bases with no gene match: 4. The CDR3 has 15 residues. In nucleotides, the CDR3 is TGTGCCTGGAGTAGCGGGGGGCCGTACACCGGGGAGCTGTTTTTT. Its translation is CAWSSGGPYTGELFF.

The chain combines TRBV7-2 with TRBJ2-5, with 9 bases that match TRBD1. The junction had 1 base not matched to a gene; V was cut back by 4 bases and J by 4 bases. CDR1 SGHTA and CDR2 FQGNSA come from the germline V gene. CDR3 length: 13 residues. CDR3 region: CASSSDRGETQYF. CDR3 DNA: TGTGCCAGCAGCTCGGACAGGGGAGAGACCCAGTACTTC.

This clone has more than one count but fewer than ten. V and J are TRBV6-5 and TRBJ2-1; TRBD2 is a possible D gene (6 bases). Germline CDR1 is MNHEY and CDR2 is SVGAGI. The CDR3 covers 14 residues. V lost 2 bases, J lost 3 bases, and 8 bases lay in between. The CDR3 DNA reads as TGTGCCAGCAGTTACACGGGGGACTACAATGAGCAGTTCTTC. Its protein is CASSYTGDYNEQFF.

The CDR3 is CASTQQETQYF. CDR3 nucleotide sequence: TGTGCCAGCACCCAACAAGAGACCCAGTACTTC. J is TRBJ2-5 and V is TRBV6-5; D gene uncertain. V shed 7 bases and J shed 2 bases, with 5 bases lying between them. The CDR3 totals 11 residues. CDR1 and CDR2 (germline): MNHEY, SVGAGI.

As DNA, the CDR3 is TGTGCCAGCAGCTTTCCCCTGAACACTGAAGCTTTCTTT. This sequence encodes CASSFPLNTEAFF. This rearrangement joins TRBV7-9 to TRBJ1-1; no clear D gene. Germline V CDR1 and CDR2: SEHNR, FQNEAQ (reference sequence). The V and J ends lost 3 bases and 0 bases respectively, with 5 bases between them. The CDR3 contains 13 residues.

This clone was seen once. This sequence joins TRBV7-2 and TRBJ2-5; TRBD2 aligns across 8 bases. The V segment lost 5 bases and the J segment 7 bases; nucleotides outside the gene matches: 6. CDR3 length: 13 residues. Germline CDR1 SGHTA, CDR2 FQGNSA. The CDR3 is CASSPTSGGTQYF. Here the CDR3 DNA reads TGTGCCAGCAGCCCTACTAGCGGAGGGACCCAGTACTTC. Drawing the rest from reference TRBV7-2 and TRBJ2-5, the complete variable domain is GAGVSQSPSNKVTEKGKDVELRCDPISGHTALYWYRQSLGQGLEFLIYFQGNSAPDKSGLPSDRFSAERTGGSVSTLTIQRTQQEDSAVYLCASSPTSGGTQYFGPGTRLLVL.

The chain carries TRBV30 and TRBJ1-2; a weak D match, TRBD1 (5 bases). The CDR3 covers 15 residues. The V and J ends lost 4 bases and 8 bases respectively, with 23 bases between them. Germline V gene data show CDR1 as GTSNPN and CDR2 as SVGIG (reference sequence). The CDR3 protein is CAWTSRGLRKLGYTF. The CDR3 DNA is TGTGCCTGGACTTCACGGGGACTACGGAAACTCGGCTACACCTTC.

This clone has more than one count but fewer than ten. The J gene is TRBJ1-1, the V gene TRBV5-4; D not resolved. Germline V gene lookup returns CDR1 SGHNT and CDR2 YYREEE (reference sequence). Trimming cost V 0 bases and J 3 bases, with 6 bases left between them. The CDR3 loop spans 13 amino acids. The CDR3 DNA follows: TGTGCCAGCAGCTTGGTATGGGACACTGAAGCTTTCTTT. Its protein is CASSLVWDTEAFF.

The chain carries TRBV30 and TRBJ1-1; D is unclear. The CDR3 length is 13 residues. V shed 0 bases and J shed 1 base, with 6 bases lying between them. Germline V gene lookup returns CDR1 GTSNPN and CDR2 SVGIG (reference sequence). For the CDR3, the DNA is TGTGCCTGGAGTGTTGCAGGGAACACTGAAGCTTTCTTT. Residues: CAWSVAGNTEAFF.

The chain carries TRBV5-6 and TRBJ1-1, with D hard to call. CDR1 is SGHDT, CDR2 YYEEEE, per germline. The germline V and J ends were trimmed by 4 bases and 0 bases, with 7 bases remaining between them. This CDR3 comprises 13 residues. The CDR3 nucleotides read TGTGCCAGCAGCCGTACTATGAACACTGAAGCTTTCTTT. Translation: CASSRTMNTEAFF.

This chain joins TRBV27 and TRBJ2-2; D perhaps matches TRBD2 (5 bases). CDR3 length equals 12 residues. Trimming removed 5 bases at V and 8 bases at J, with 9 bases between. Germline CDR1 MNHEY, CDR2 SMNVEV (reference sequence). CDR3 sequence: CASSIPGGELFF. DNA of the CDR3: TGTGCCAGCAGTATCCCGGGAGGGGAGCTGTTTTTT.

The rearrangement uses TRBV29-1 and TRBJ1-4, with D possibly TRBD1 on 6 matching bases. V was trimmed by 7 bases and J by 3 bases, leaving 12 bases between them. This CDR3 spans 13 amino acids. CDR1 and CDR2 from the germline V gene are SQVTM and ANQGSEA. Here the CDR3 DNA reads TGCAGCGCCAGGGGCACAGCTAATGAAAAACTGTTTTTT. Translation: CSARGTANEKLFF.

This chain joins TRBV4-3 and TRBJ2-5; 12 nucleotides align to TRBD1. From germline, CDR1 is LGHNA and CDR2 YSLEER. The CDR3 sequence is 13 residues long. Trimming at V came to 6 bases and at J to 5 bases, leaving 1 base not matched to a gene. The chain's CDR3 is CASSGTGGETQYF. In nucleotides, the CDR3 is TGCGCCAGCAGTGGGACAGGGGGCGAGACCCAGTACTTC.